This TCR beta chain was recovered during a study of blood T cell repertoires in COVID-19. Study summary: Samples of COVID-19 (acute and convalescent) were obtained from the United States, Italy and Spain.

The V segment lost 0 bases and the J segment 6 bases; nucleotides outside the gene matches: 7. CDR1 and CDR2 (germline): KGHDR, SFDVKD. The CDR3 totals 16 residues. Libraries were prepared by immunoSEQ multiplex PCR; TCRdb keeps only in-frame clonotypes and omits some of them. Here the sample spans some 73,000 clones, roughly 80% being singletons. The receptor's source is a man aged 60 to 75 with acute or convalescent COVID-19. Specimen: peripheral blood. V usage is TRBV24-1 and J usage is TRBJ2-1; the match to TRBD1 covers 7 bases. The CDR3 reads CATSDLAHRGSNEQFF. The CDR3 DNA reads TGTGCCACCAGTGATTTGGCCCACAGGGGTTCCAATGAGCAGTTCTTC.